The 30 T cell receptor beta chains given below trace back to one sample, sequenced in a study of T-cell reconstitution after alpha-beta-depleted transplantation in children. As it was prepared, the TCRbeta library received unique molecular identifiers. One entry per CDR3 protein results from TCRdb running MiXCR on the PCR reads. The data contain about 210,000 distinct CDR3 sequences, roughly a sixth of them singletons. The specimen was PBMCs, mostly from graft donor cells, collected 360 days after TCRalphabeta/CD19-depleted stem cell transplant. These receptors all stem from a male patient between 2 and 15 years old who had a stem cell transplant for acute lymphoblastic leukemia, so the T cells may come from the graft donor.

This chain connects TRBV4-1 to TRBJ2-3; D is uncertain. Trimming took 1 base from V and 2 from J, leaving 7 bases between them. CDR3 length equals 14 residues. The germline gives CDR1 MGHRA, CDR2 YSYEKL. The CDR3 region is CASSQGYDTDTQYF. CDR3 nucleotides: TGCGCCAGCAGCCAAGGGTACGACACAGATACGCAGTATTTT.

This sequence joins TRBV5-1 and TRBJ2-5, with D unresolved. Germline CDR1 reads SGHRS; CDR2 reads YFSETQ. The V end lost 0 bases, the J end lost 0 bases, and 9 bases lay between the germline ends. This CDR3 is 15 amino acids long. The DNA for the CDR3 is TGCGCCAGCAGCTTGGCTAGTGGGGACCAAGAGACCCAGTACTTC. Protein sequence: CASSLASGDQETQYF.

As concerns this clonotype: At one of its ends the junction is not consistent with the germline gene, which may arise from a read error. V usage is TRBV2 and J usage is TRBJ2-7, with TRBD1 matching 11 bases. Germline V gene lookup returns CDR1 SNHLY and CDR2 FYNNEI. The CDR3 totals 10 residues. The CDR3 protein is CASRGTGGVF. CDR3 bases: TGTGCCAGCAGGGGGACAGGGGGAGTCTTC.

The chain carries TRBV5-1 and TRBJ2-7; 7 nucleotides agree with TRBD1. This CDR3 comprises 14 residues. CDR1 and CDR2 (germline): SGHRS, YFSETQ. V shed 2 bases, J shed 3 bases, and the junction held 5 bases outside the gene matches. CDR3 coding DNA: TGCGCCAGCAGCTTAGACAGGGATGGCTACGAGCAGTACTTC. It specifies CASSLDRDGYEQYF.

This chain links TRBV5-1 with TRBJ2-1, with D uncertain. Trimming pared 4 bases from V and 0 bases from J, leaving 14 bases between. The CDR3 runs 16 residues. The germline V gene has CDR1 SGHRS and CDR2 YFSETQ. The CDR3 DNA follows: TGCGCCAGCAGCGGCGGTCCTACGTACTCCTACAATGAGCAGTTCTTC. It codes for CASSGGPTYSYNEQFF.

V gene TRBV11-2 combines with J gene TRBJ1-2; 7 positions agree with TRBD1. CDR1 and CDR2 from the germline V gene are SGHAT and FQNNGV. The CDR3 is made up of 17 amino acids. J gave up 0 bases and V 8 bases, and 15 bases lay outside the gene matches. This CDR3 reads CASGALRRDRPNYGYTF. The CDR3 region has the DNA TGTGCCAGCGGAGCCCTGAGGCGGGACAGACCTAACTATGGCTACACCTTC.

This clonotype has a handful of counts. The chain recombines TRBV6-5 with TRBJ1-1; 10 nucleotides line up with TRBD1. CDR1 and CDR2 (germline): MNHEY, SVGAGI. The CDR3 runs to 16 residues. The junction had 6 bases not matched to a gene; V was cut back by 2 bases and J by 3 bases. CDR3 DNA sequence: TGTGCCAGCAGTTACGCCGGGACAGGGGATCACACTGAAGCTTTCTTT. It specifies CASSYAGTGDHTEAFF.

J is TRBJ2-2 and V is TRBV2, with D possibly matching TRBD1 (6 bases). V was shortened by 4 bases and J by 5 bases, with 11 bases between the two germline ends. Per germline, CDR1 SNHLY and CDR2 FYNNEI. This CDR3 comprises 14 residues. CDR3 protein: CASSGTRGTGELFF. DNA of the CDR3: TGTGCCAGCAGTGGCACCAGGGGTACCGGGGAGCTGTTTTTT.

This chain links TRBV28 with TRBJ2-7; 7 bases match TRBD2. The V gene's germline CDR1 is MDHEN and CDR2 SYDVKM. The ends lost 8 bases at V and 6 bases at J; junction bases unmatched: 10. This CDR3 region has 13 residues. The CDR3 reads CASSGLPSSEQYF. The CDR3 DNA sequence: TGTGCCAGCTCGGGACTACCCTCATCCGAGCAGTACTTC.

V and J are TRBV28 and TRBJ2-3; D is undetermined. The V end was cut by 2 bases, the J end by 1 base, with 10 bases between. CDR3 length: 15 amino acids. Per germline, CDR1 MDHEN and CDR2 SYDVKM. CDR3 bases: TGTGCCAGCAGTTTACACGTCCGGGGCACAGATACGCAGTATTTT. As protein: CASSLHVRGTDTQYF.

This chain connects TRBV6-5 to TRBJ2-2, with 8 bases aligning to TRBD1. The CDR3 extends over 15 amino acids. Per the germline V gene, CDR1 is MNHEY and CDR2 is SVGAGI. V was pared by 1 base and J by 6 bases, with 4 bases of the junction left unmatched. CDR3 sequence: CASSYWTGQAGELFF. CDR3 coding DNA: TGTGCCAGCAGTTACTGGACAGGGCAGGCCGGGGAGCTGTTTTTT.

This clonotype was observed many times. The chain couples TRBV7-9 to TRBJ2-1; D perhaps matches TRBD2 (5 bases). Trimming stripped 1 base from V and 3 bases from J, with 13 bases between. Germline CDR1 SEHNR, CDR2 FQNEAQ (reference sequence). This CDR3 region has 16 residues. This CDR3 is CASSLGGLAVYNEQFF. The DNA of the CDR3 is TGTGCCAGCAGCTTAGGAGGGTTGGCAGTCTACAATGAGCAGTTCTTC.

This chain connects TRBV5-1 to TRBJ1-1; possibly TRBD1 for D (5 bases). The length of the CDR3 is 14 residues. Trimming took off 4 bases at V and 5 bases at J, with 15 bases between the two ends. Germline values: CDR1 SGHRS, CDR2 YFSETQ. The CDR3, as DNA: TGCGCCAGCAGCCACCCGGGGGAGGGGACTGAAGCTTTCTTT. Its translation is CASSHPGEGTEAFF.

This clonotype has just a few counts. The chain is built from TRBV7-9 and TRBJ1-2, with no clear D. Trimming took 1 base from V and 4 from J, leaving 10 bases between them. Germline V lookup: CDR1 SEHNR, CDR2 FQNEAQ (reference sequence). CDR3 length: 14 residues. The CDR3 is CASSLEVGFYGYTF. CDR3 nucleotides: TGTGCCAGCAGCTTAGAAGTCGGTTTCTATGGCTACACCTTC.

The rearrangement links TRBV3-1 to TRBJ2-5; 8 bases are a match to TRBD1. The germline gives CDR1 LGHDT, CDR2 YNNKEL (reference sequence). This CDR3 is 16 amino acids long. Trimming removed 1 base from V and 4 bases from J; junction bases left unmatched: 8. The CDR3 region is CASSQGSQGAGETQYF. The CDR3 coding sequence is TGTGCCAGCAGCCAAGGTTCCCAGGGGGCCGGAGAGACCCAGTACTTC.

The chain is built from TRBV6-2 or TRBV6-3 and TRBJ2-1, with D tentatively TRBD1 (5 bases). V shed 2 bases and J shed 13 bases, with 12 bases lying between them. The CDR3 consists of 12 residues. Germline-derived CDR1 and CDR2 are MNHEY and SVGEGT. CDR3 sequence: CASSYEGEGQFF. The CDR3 DNA reads TGTGCCAGCAGTTACGAAGGGGAAGGTCAGTTCTTC.

This clonotype has only a few counts. The J gene is TRBJ1-4, the V gene TRBV6-6; D is unclear. V shed 3 bases and J shed 3 bases, with 17 bases lying between them. Germline loops: CDR1 MNHNY, CDR2 SVGAGI (reference sequence). The CDR3 is 17 residues long. CDR3 DNA sequence: TGTGCCAGCAGTTATCGACGAAAGGTCTTCCCTAATGAAAAACTGTTTTTT. Amino acid sequence: CASSYRRKVFPNEKLFF.

This clonotype appeared a few times. The chain is built from TRBV5-1 and TRBJ1-4; 7 nucleotides match TRBD1. CDR3 size: 14 residues. J gave up 4 bases and V 6 bases, and 6 bases lay outside the gene matches. Germline V gene lookup returns CDR1 SGHRS and CDR2 YFSETQ. CDR3 region: CASTDDRVNEKLFF. CDR3 nucleotides: TGCGCCAGCACCGACGACAGGGTTAATGAAAAACTGTTTTTT.

The chain couples TRBV5-1 to TRBJ2-1, with 7 bases lining up with TRBD1. Germline CDR1 is SGHRS and CDR2 is YFSETQ. Trimming removed 4 bases from V and 2 bases from J; junction bases left unmatched: 6. The CDR3 is 15 amino acids. CDR3 in DNA: TGCGCCAGCAGCCCTACAGGGGCCCCCTACAATGAGCAGTTCTTC. The encoded protein is CASSPTGAPYNEQFF.

CDR3 loop: CASSYSVDLEYGYTF. CDR3 nucleotide sequence: TGTGCCAGCAGTTACTCGGTGGATCTAGAATATGGCTACACCTTC. The chain couples TRBV6-7 to TRBJ1-2; D is ambiguous. TRBV6-7 is an ORF for which the function is uncertain. This CDR3 has 15 residues. Trimming cost V 0 bases and J 5 bases, with 13 bases left between them.

This chain links TRBV5-1 with TRBJ2-2; possible D gene TRBD1, 6 bases. CDR3 length: 13 residues. V was cut by 4 bases and J by 6 bases, with 10 bases left in between. Germline V gene lookup returns CDR1 SGHRS and CDR2 YFSETQ. CDR3 protein: CASSPNRAGELFF. The CDR3 DNA follows: TGCGCCAGCAGCCCCAACAGGGCCGGGGAGCTGTTTTTT.

The rearrangement uses TRBV5-5 and TRBJ2-1; 16 bases fit TRBD2. The CDR3 is 18 amino acids. V shed 3 bases and J 8 bases; nucleotides not matched to a gene: 11. Germline V gene sequence: CDR1 SGHKS, CDR2 YYEKEE (reference sequence). The CDR3 reads CASSWEGTSGGDLYEQFF. The CDR3 DNA is TGTGCCAGCAGCTGGGAAGGGACTAGCGGGGGGGATCTCTATGAGCAGTTCTTC.

This clonotype was picked up a small number of times. This chain uses TRBV27 with TRBJ2-1; 7 bases agree with TRBD2. Germline CDR1 MNHEY, CDR2 SMNVEV (reference sequence). The CDR3 has 16 residues. The ends lost 0 bases at V and 5 bases at J; junction bases unmatched: 7. The CDR3 DNA follows: TGTGCCAGCAGTTTATCGGTAGGGAGGGCCAACAATGAGCAGTTCTTC. Translating it yields CASSLSVGRANNEQFF.

V usage is TRBV7-3 and J usage is TRBJ2-5; D is undetermined. The V end lost 3 bases, the J end lost 5 bases, and 10 bases lay between the germline ends. Germline loops: CDR1 SGHTA, CDR2 FQGTGA. CDR3 length: 13 amino acids. CDR3 DNA sequence: TGTGCCAGCAGCTTCGGACCGGGTGAGACCCAGTACTTC. Amino acids: CASSFGPGETQYF.

This clonotype was detected ten times or more. The chain combines TRBV18 with TRBJ2-7; unclear D gene. The CDR3 is 13 residues long. Germline CDR1 and CDR2: KGHSH and LQKENI. Trimming stripped 2 bases from V and 0 bases from J, with 5 bases between. For the CDR3, the DNA is TGTGCCAGCTCACCAGAGAACTCCTACGAGCAGTACTTC. Translation: CASSPENSYEQYF.

This clonotype was recorded at least ten times. The V and J genes are TRBV9 and TRBJ1-4; D unclear. The CDR3 is made up of 15 amino acids. Trimming pared 0 bases from V and 0 bases from J, leaving 6 bases between. The germline gives CDR1 SGDLS, CDR2 YYNGEE. The CDR3 region has the DNA TGTGCCAGCAGCGTAGGGCCAACAACTAATGAAAAACTGTTTTTT. Protein sequence: CASSVGPTTNEKLFF.

The J gene is TRBJ1-6, the V gene TRBV3-1; TRBD1 agrees at 7 bases. V was clipped by 7 bases and J by 9 bases; unmatched bases: 15. The germline V gene has CDR1 LGHDT and CDR2 YNNKEL (reference sequence). The CDR3 is 16 amino acids. The CDR3 nucleotides read TGTGCCAGCAAAACCGCGGGGACAGCCAGGGGTTCACCCCTCCACTTT. This translates into CASKTAGTARGSPLHF.

The gene calls are TRBV10-3 and TRBJ2-2; perhaps TRBD1 as D (5 bases). With 10 bases removed from V and 1 base from J, the gap between germline ends came to 10 bases. The V gene's germline CDR1 is ENHRY and CDR2 SYGVKD. CDR3 size: 13 residues. CDR3 residues: CATGHLNTGELFF. For the CDR3, the DNA is TGTGCCACCGGACACCTGAACACCGGGGAGCTGTTTTTT.

The chain joins TRBV7-8 to TRBJ2-1, with 10 positions matching TRBD1. Germline V gives CDR1 SGHVS, CDR2 FQNEAQ. The CDR3 extends over 15 amino acids. V lost 5 bases, J lost 2 bases, and 3 bases stayed unmatched. The DNA of the CDR3 is TGTGCCAGCAGCCAGACAGGGGGCGCCTACAATGAGCAGTTCTTC. Translation gives CASSQTGGAYNEQFF.

The chain uses TRBV12-3 or TRBV12-4 and TRBJ2-1; 8 positions match TRBD1. The V segment lost 5 bases and the J segment 7 bases; nucleotides outside the gene matches: 7. This CDR3 is 14 amino acids long. The CDR3 DNA reads TGTGCCAGCAGTACTACAGGGGGAATGAATGAGCAGTTCTTC. Amino acids: CASSTTGGMNEQFF.